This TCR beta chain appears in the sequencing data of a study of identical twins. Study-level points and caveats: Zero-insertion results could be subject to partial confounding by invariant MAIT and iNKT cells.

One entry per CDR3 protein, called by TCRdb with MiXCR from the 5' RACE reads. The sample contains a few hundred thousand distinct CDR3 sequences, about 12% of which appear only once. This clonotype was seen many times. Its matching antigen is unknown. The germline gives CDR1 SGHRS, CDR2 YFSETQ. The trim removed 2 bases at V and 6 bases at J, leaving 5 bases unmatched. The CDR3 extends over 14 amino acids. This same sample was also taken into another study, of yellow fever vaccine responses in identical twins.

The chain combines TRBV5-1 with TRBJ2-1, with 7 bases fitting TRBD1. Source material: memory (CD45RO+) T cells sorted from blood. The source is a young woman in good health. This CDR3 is CASSFDGQVNEQFF. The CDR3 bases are TGCGCCAGCAGCTTCGATGGACAGGTCAATGAGCAGTTCTTC.